This entry is about one T cell receptor (beta chain). This clonotype was detected a few times. Its antigen remains undetermined. Base qualities are missing; no much larger clone stands one base away. Library creation used PCR. Sequenced using an Illumina HiSeq 2500. To normalize quantification of the TCRbeta repertoire, the TCR libraries were built with molecular barcoding that relied on unique molecular identifiers. TCRdb applied fastp at Q25 and MiXCR to the public reads, then kept only in-frame beta chains. Each entry is one CDR3 protein sequence, shown with its most common DNA and genes. The sample yields some 500,000 distinct CDR3 sequences; around 16% were counted once. Jointly, the top ten make up 3.3% of the sample. These data are taken from a study of T-cell reconstitution after alpha-beta-depleted transplantation in children (dated by TCRdb to 2015 to 2016). Notes on the research overall: Using TCR repertoire profiling, the study quantitatively followed how T-cell immune reconstitution unfolded in children after TCRalphabeta/CD19-depleted allogeneic hematopoietic cell transplantation.

Germline trimming: 3 bases from V, 4 bases from J; junction bases outside gene matches: 4. Based on the germline V gene (reference sequence), the CDR1 and CDR2 sequences are LGHDT and YNNKEL. The CDR3 has 14 amino acids, counting the end cysteine and phenylalanine. Of all the DNA, just the CDR3 is kept, 42 bases in frame from base 1. In this chain, TRBV3-1 is recombined with TRBJ1-2, and 8 junction bases match TRBD1. Sequencing was performed on PBMCs from the stem cell graft donor, taken from the stem cell graft. The TCR comes from a human donor who donated a stem cell graft to a child with acute lymphoblastic leukemia. The DNA reads TGTGCCAGCAGCCAGAAGACAGGGGTCTATGGCTACACCTTC. The encoded protein is CASSQKTGVYGYTF.